This T cell receptor (beta chain) was identified during a study of CD8+CD57+ T cells in acquired aplastic anemia. The study's findings and limits: Any difference that existed in CD8+ Simpson's diversity between patients and controls was not significant.

The CDR3 length is 14 residues. From germline, CDR1 is SGHTA and CDR2 FQGTGA. V gave up 0 bases and J gave up 5 bases, with 7 bases separating them. Genomic DNA served as template for TCR beta VDJ and CDR3 profiling. TCRdb passed the reads through MiXCR, listing each CDR3 protein once. The table shows 150,000 to 170,000 distinct CDR3 sequences, with about 50% occurring only once. This clonotype appeared a single time. Antigen unknown. The sequenced patients had an expansion of CD8+CD57+ cells seen by flow cytometry. No therapy had been given to the patients at the time of blood sampling. This chain connects TRBV7-3 to TRBJ2-2; D gene uncertain. The specimen was sorted CD4+, CD8+, or CD8+CD57+ T cells (not recorded which) from PBMCs. The receptor was isolated from a human donor with aplastic anemia. The CDR3 region is CASSLTFVTGELFF. The CDR3 bases are TGTGCCAGCAGCTTAACCTTTGTAACCGGGGAGCTGTTTTTT.